One T cell receptor (beta chain) is described in this entry. What antigen it recognizes has not been identified. Qualities for individual bases were not recorded, and no much larger clone is one base off. The CDR3 regions of human TCRbeta chains were analyzed by immunosequencing. The source study handled its data this way. Repertoire TCRs were matched against a reference library of SARS-CoV-2-specific TCRs generated with the MIRA antigen-specificity platform. Breadth meant the fraction of unique TCRs that were SARS-CoV-2-associated, whereas depth meant the fraction of total T cells that were SARS-CoV-2-associated. Using the MIRA data, each spike-specific TCR was assigned both to the spike region to which the TCR was reactive and to a CD4 or CD8 class. Log10-transformed breadth and depth values were compared by one-way ANOVA with Sidak's multiple comparisons tests. Drawn from immuneACCESS, this table holds only the in-frame rearrangements with V and J called that TCRdb kept. Clones are partly lost; checked studies trace under half to an unresolved V gene and leave the rest unexplained. That table supplies the V and J calls and clone size; D and trimming were determined from the DNA. The sample table records more than 75,000 clones; almost 90% of these occur just once. Jointly, the top ten make up less than 8.5% of the sample.

This sample is drawn from a study of T cell responses to AZD1222 COVID-19 vaccine (dated by TCRdb to about 2021). At the level of the whole study: TCR sequencing covered approximately 230 trial participants: 207 given two doses of AZD1222 and approximately 26 given two doses of MenACWY control vaccine. Trial participants were enrolled by age into subgroups of 18-55, 56-69 and 70-plus years, and roughly 150, 30 and 60 TCR-sequenced participants, respectively, were included in these subgroups. Study-wide findings and limitations: The 56-69-year group was small, and its depth increase did not reach significance, likely because of low power. Spike-specific TCR breadth and depth rose significantly after two AZD1222 doses compared with day 0 and with MenACWY recipients. Participants were mostly white British, with more females than males. The authors suggested clonal diversity may have been underestimated. Because no day 14 peak-response samples were available, the repertoires could be characterized only after the peak T cell response. Nearly half of unique spike-specific TCRs reportedly recognized epitopes outside regions mutated in the B.1.351 and B.1.1.7 variants. Conclusions about previously exposed vaccinees were limited because only a handful of AZD1222 recipients were SARS-CoV-2 seropositive at baseline. The whole spike protein was spanned by vaccine-associated CD4 TCRs, and dominant responses were seen in regions 160-218 and 743-854.

The sample's time point label is to be understood as: about 28 days (+/-7) after the second vaccine dose. AZD1222 recipients given second doses at about 4 weeks or at about 12 weeks were pooled, since spike-specific TCR depth and breadth were not found to differ between the two schedules. Samples from vaccinated people were obtained from the UK trials COV001 and COV002, which included a single-blind randomized controlled phase 2/3 trial of AZD1222 (ChAdOx1 nCoV-19) in healthy adults. For TCRbeta chain sequencing, PBMC samples from trial participants were taken at day 0 and at day 28 after the second dose. This TCR derives from an adult who received the AZD1222 COVID-19 vaccine. Specimen: peripheral blood, collected 28 days after the second AZD1222 dose.

The DNA sequence is TGTGCCAGCAGTCTGTTCGGGCAGAACTACGAGCAGTACTTC. The resulting protein is CASSLFGQNYEQYF. Recombination linked TRBV28 to TRBJ2-7, with the D gene uncertain. CDR1 MDHEN and CDR2 SYDVKM were looked up in the germline V gene. The CDR3 starts with the cysteine, ends with the phenylalanine, and has 14 residues. Only the CDR3 region is kept as DNA, spanning 42 bases read in frame from base 1. V is reduced by 5 bases and J by 3 bases, leaving a spacing of 14 bases between them.